This TCR beta chain appears in the sequencing data of a study of OX40 agonist ivuxolimab in advanced cancers. Method: immunoSEQ multiplex PCR; TCRdb's copy keeps in-frame clones and lacks some. The table has some 45,000 clones, approximately 83% seen once; the top ten hold 30% to 45%. Drawing of blood for sampling happened at baseline, at cycle 4 day 1, and at cycle 7 day 1. The origin of this receptor is an adult with an advanced solid tumor such as melanoma, head and neck, liver or kidney cancer. Source: CD4+ or CD8+ T cells sorted from blood, taken in a trial of the OX40 agonist ivuxolimab.

Here the CDR3 DNA reads TGTGCCAGCAGTGATGGGGGGGACATTCAGTACTTC. It is translated as CASSDGGDIQYF. The chain employs TRBV13 and TRBJ2-4, with 7 bases that match TRBD2. CDR1 is PRHDT and CDR2 is FYEKMQ in the germline V gene (reference sequence). The CDR3 covers 12 residues. The J segment lost 8 bases and the V segment lost 6 bases, leaving 4 bases of the junction unmatched.